This record concerns one T cell receptor beta chain sequence. Only one count was recorded for this clone. Its antigen is currently not known. The record has no base qualities; no much larger clone is one base away. The entry originates in a study of vaccination effects on CD4 cells after COVID-19 (dated by TCRdb to 2021 to 2024). Background on the whole study: Participants received two doses of either the BNT162b2 or the mRNA-1273 mRNA SARS-CoV-2 vaccine. Altogether, around 11 COVID-19 convalescent patients and a few SARS-CoV-2-naive healthy vaccine recipients made up the full study. Cultures from other donors in the study were sequenced using the Oncomine TCR Beta short-read assay on an Illumina iSeq 100. Pre-vaccine samples were drawn from a couple of convalescent patients 16 days and one week before the first dose, at 142 and 148 days after COVID-19 diagnosis. SARS-CoV-2 spike-specific CD4+ TCR repertoires were compared before and after mRNA vaccination in COVID-19 convalescent patients and in infection-naive vaccine recipients.

The germline V gene encodes CDR1 KGHDR and CDR2 SFDVKD. Counted from cysteine to phenylalanine, this CDR3 has 13 amino acids. The CDR3 DNA has 39 bases and is translated from base 1. The germline ends are 6 bases apart after V is trimmed by 2 bases and J by 5 bases. Receptor libraries were prepared by the immunoSEQ multiplex PCR assay. TCR beta CDR3 sequencing was performed on DNA from the cultured, isolated CD4+ T cells. The original pipeline was this. Non-productive TCR sequences were discarded, and reads were trimmed to the CDR3 region, with only CDR3s of 7 or more amino acids retained. The MANAFEST web app was used to identify antigen-specific clonotypes by comparing expansion in peptide wells with expansion in reference cultures. To be called positive, a clone needed expansion at FDR<0.05 compared with the reference and with all other wells, an odds ratio greater than 5, and a frequency greater than 0.1% in two replicate wells. A clonotype was called cross-reactive if it was significantly expanded both in SARS-CoV-2 spike wells and in at least one common cold coronavirus spike condition. Using the stringdist R package, CDR3 similarity was measured by Levenshtein distance, and unrooted trees were constructed with ape in R 3.6.1. In TCRdb, the immuneACCESS table is reduced to in-frame sequences with V and J assigned. These tables do not hold every clone; where another copy was compared, an unresolved V gene accounts for under half, and the others remain unexplained. V and J calls and clone size are as listed in that table; D and trimming were resolved from the DNA. This sample comprises 55,000 to 90,000 clones, over 65% of them detected only once. Jointly, the top ten make up under 6% of the sample.

General findings and caveats noted by the study authors: For convalescent patients, new clones induced by the vaccine made up most of the post-vaccine spike-reactive repertoire, and these new clones were largely distinct from the clones induced by infection. Only a small number of convalescent patients were included, and no early post-infection timepoints were available, which limited the study. Clones induced by infection and clones induced by vaccination both contracted markedly at late timepoints after vaccination, which fits with T cell responses waning over time.

In the ViraFEST assay, PBMC were stimulated with viral peptide pools, and antigen-specific CD4+ T cell clonotypes were then identified by expansion using TCR sequencing. After 10 to 11 days of culture, CD4+ T cells were isolated with the EasySep CD4+ T cell isolation kit. PCR-confirmed SARS-CoV-2 infection had occurred in convalescent patients between March and December 2020, before the Alpha, Beta and Delta variants emerged in the United States. Roughly 2.1 million PBMC per well were cultured in IMDM with approximately 5% human AB serum, about 9.4 IU/ml IL-2 and gentamicin, plus 10 ug/ml peptides. A peptide pool from HIV-1 Nef was used as the negative control culture condition. Half of the culture medium was replaced with fresh IL-2-containing medium on days 3 and 7. Each peptide stimulation condition was cultured in triplicate wells unless otherwise noted. PBMC were separated from whole blood using Ficoll-Paque Plus gradient centrifugation and were then either cryopreserved at -140C or used fresh. Genomic DNA was extracted from cultured CD4+ T cells with the QIAamp micro DNA kit.

The clonotype was recovered from a human donor who had a prior SARS-CoV-2 infection. The chain was built from TRBV24-1 and TRBJ2-1; a confident D gene designation cannot be given. The specimen was CD4+ T cells from PBMCs cultured with HIV peptides, collected before COVID-19 vaccination. This specimen's cell subset or site label, per the study, means: HIV-1 Nef peptide pool negative control/reference culture. The CDR3 region: CATSDYPDNEQFF. The sequenced DNA is TGTGCCACCAGTGATTATCCTGACAATGAGCAGTTCTTC.